A single sample is the source of the 23 T cell receptor beta chains below, sequenced in a study of low-dose radiotherapy and immunotherapy resistance in tumors. Sample time point: before trial treatment. It was with a constant-region primer and a V-primer adapter that TCRs were amplified over approximately 20 PCR cycles. From the reads, TCRdb called clonotypes with MiXCR, one entry per CDR3 protein. The profile shows tens of thousands of distinct CDR3 sequences, 12% of them singletons. The sequencing here drew on PBMCs, taken before treatment. The receptors were sampled from a female donor with ovarian cancer.

This clonotype was detected once. The chain carries TRBV2 and TRBJ1-1, with D maybe TRBD1 (6 bases). This CDR3 is built from 14 residues. Trimming left V 1 base short and J 3 bases short, with 9 bases between. Germline V lookup: CDR1 SNHLY, CDR2 FYNNEI. The CDR3 here is CASSEVGADTEAFF. CDR3 nucleotide sequence: TGTGCCAGCAGTGAAGTGGGGGCGGACACTGAAGCTTTCTTT. Full variable domain (outside the CDR3, taken from reference TRBV2 and TRBJ1-1): EPEVTQTPSHQVTQMGQEVILRCVPISNHLYFYWYRQILGQKVEFLVSFYNNEISEKSEIFDDQFSVERPDGSNFTLKIRSTKLEDSAMYFCASSEVGADTEAFFGQGTRLTVV.

Concerning this clonotype: It is likely a read error: a sequence one base away is far more abundant. The chain couples TRBV24-1 to TRBJ2-5; 10 nucleotides match TRBD2. The CDR3 is 19 residues long. J gave up 11 bases and V 3 bases, and 23 bases lay outside the gene matches. Germline V lookup: CDR1 KGHDR, CDR2 SFDVKD. The DNA for the CDR3 is TGTGCCACCAGTGATAGGGGACTAGCGTCACAGAGCTCCTACAATGAGCAGTACTTC. It translates to CATSDRGLASQSSYNEQYF.

This rearrangement joins TRBV27 to TRBJ1-5; D remains unclear. V lost 10 bases, J lost 4 bases, and 11 bases lay in between. The CDR3 spans 12 residues. Germline V gene sequence: CDR1 MNHEY, CDR2 SMNVEV (reference sequence). The CDR3 nucleotides read TGTGCCAACCAAGGGAGTAATCAGCCCCAGCATTTT. Translated, it gives CANQGSNQPQHF.

In its sample, this clonotype was seen many times. The genes are TRBV5-4 and TRBJ2-7, with 8 bases fitting TRBD1. There are 13 residues in the CDR3. V dropped 4 bases and J dropped 3; count of bases not matched to a gene: 3. Germline assignment: CDR1 SGHNT and CDR2 YYREEE (reference sequence). This chain's CDR3 is CASSDRGLYEQYF. In DNA form, the CDR3 reads TGTGCCAGCAGCGACAGGGGTCTCTACGAGCAGTACTTC.

This clonotype was counted ten times or more. The V gene is TRBV20-1, the J gene TRBJ1-3, with D perhaps matching TRBD1 (5 bases). V dropped 2 bases and J dropped 4 bases, with 12 bases sitting between them. The CDR3 runs to 14 residues. Germline V gives CDR1 DFQATT, CDR2 SNEGSKA (reference sequence). This chain's CDR3 is CSARQASGGNTIYF. The DNA for the CDR3 is TGCAGTGCTAGACAGGCTTCAGGGGGAAACACCATATATTTT.

V usage is TRBV19 and J usage is TRBJ1-2; no clear D gene. The V end was cut by 1 base, the J end by 4 bases, with 13 bases between. CDR3 length: 15 amino acids. Germline-derived CDR1 and CDR2 are LNHDA and SQIVND (reference sequence). The CDR3 DNA reads TGTGCCAGTAGTATAGGAGCCGCTCGGGGCTATGGCTACACCTTC. Protein sequence: CASSIGAARGYGYTF.

This clonotype was counted many times. The chain joins TRBV2 to TRBJ2-7; 11 nucleotides line up with TRBD2. This CDR3 has 16 amino acids. The junction had 13 bases not matched to a gene; V was cut back by 5 bases and J by 7 bases. The germline CDR1 and CDR2 sequences are SNHLY and FYNNEI. CDR3 nucleotide sequence: TGTGCCAGCAGTTCCGGGACTAGCGGCCTCTTTCGGGAGCAGTACTTC. This sequence encodes CASSSGTSGLFREQYF.

This clonotype was found many times. This chain uses TRBV28 with TRBJ2-5; D not certain. The CDR3 totals 14 residues. The germline V gene encodes CDR1 MDHEN and CDR2 SYDVKM. V lost 2 bases and J lost 2, with 9 bases in between. This CDR3 reads CASSLVAKQETQYF. The CDR3 DNA reads as TGTGCCAGCAGTTTAGTGGCAAAACAAGAGACCCAGTACTTC. The entire variable domain, with the rest obtained from reference TRBV28 and TRBJ2-5, is as follows: DVKVTQSSRYLVKRTGEKVFLECVQDMDHENMFWYRQDPGLGLRLIYFSYDVKMKEKGDIPEGYSVSREKKERFSLILESASTNQTSMYLCASSLVAKQETQYFGPGTRLLVL.

This clonotype was seen ten or more times. This rearrangement joins TRBV6-5 to TRBJ2-1; maybe TRBD2 (6 bases). The germline V gene has CDR1 MNHEY and CDR2 SVGAGI. CDR3 length equals 15 residues. V was trimmed by 2 bases and J by 7 bases, leaving 15 bases between them. In nucleotides, the CDR3 is TGTGCCAGCAGTTACGGCGGGACCCCCTCGAATGAGCAGTTCTTC. It encodes CASSYGGTPSNEQFF.

This clonotype was recorded at least ten times. The rearrangement joins TRBV12-3 or TRBV12-4 to TRBJ1-4; D ambiguous. The CDR3 runs 14 residues. The V end lost 4 bases, the J end lost 8 bases, and 14 bases lay between the germline ends. The CDR3 region has the DNA TGTGCCAGCAGTTCACTCCTGGGTGGCGAAAAACTGTTTTTT. The encoded protein is CASSSLLGGEKLFF.

This clonotype was recorded many times. This chain joins TRBV5-1 and TRBJ2-2; the match to TRBD2 covers 10 bases. Germline V gene lookup returns CDR1 SGHRS and CDR2 YFSETQ. The CDR3 contains 16 residues. V dropped 4 bases and J dropped 4; count of bases not matched to a gene: 7. CDR3 DNA sequence: TGCGCCAGCAGCGGTTTAGCGGGGGGCTCCACCGGGGAGCTGTTTTTT. It translates to CASSGLAGGSTGELFF. Looking up the rest from reference TRBV5-1 and TRBJ2-2 gives the full variable domain: KAGVTQTPRYLIKTRGQQVTLSCSPISGHRSVSWYQQTPGQGLQFLFEYFSETQRNKGNFPGRFSGRQFSNSRSEMNVSTLELGDSALYLCASSGLAGGSTGELFFGEGSRLTVL.

This clonotype was seen repeatedly, ten times or more. This chain uses TRBV7-8 with TRBJ2-7; D unresolved. There are 13 residues in the CDR3. Germline CDR1 and CDR2: SGHVS and FQNEAQ. V dropped 3 bases and J dropped 1 base, with 7 bases sitting between them. The CDR3 DNA is TGTGCCAGCAGCTTCACCCAGTCCTACGAGCAGTACTTC. Amino acid sequence: CASSFTQSYEQYF.

This clonotype was seen many times. CDR3 protein: CASSQDPSGGYTF. In nucleotides, the CDR3 is TGTGCCAGCAGCCAAGATCCGTCAGGTGGCTACACCTTC. The rearrangement links TRBV3-1 to TRBJ1-2; D gene uncertain. Germline assignment: CDR1 LGHDT and CDR2 YNNKEL (reference sequence). V was shortened by 0 bases and J by 7 bases, with 9 bases between the two germline ends. The CDR3 loop spans 13 amino acids.

This clonotype was found many times. J is TRBJ2-3 and V is TRBV20-1; the match to TRBD1 covers 9 bases. The germline V gene encodes CDR1 DFQATT and CDR2 SNEGSKA (reference sequence). The CDR3 extends over 14 amino acids. V shed 5 bases, J shed 1 base, and the junction held 4 bases outside the gene matches. CDR3 DNA: TGCAGTGCTCTCCGGGACAGGGGCACAGATACGCAGTATTTT. Encoded protein: CSALRDRGTDTQYF.

Relative to its sample, this clonotype is medium-sized. CDR3 nucleotide sequence: TGTGCCAGCAGCCCGGACAGGGGCTTTGGCAATCAGCCCCAGCATTTT. Translation: CASSPDRGFGNQPQHF. The chain uses TRBV5-6 and TRBJ1-5; TRBD1 agrees at 9 bases. This CDR3 spans 16 amino acids. J gave up 2 bases and V 4 bases, and 7 bases lay outside the gene matches. Germline CDR1 and CDR2: SGHDT and YYEEEE.

This clonotype occurred many times. CDR3 residues: CASSVGAPKNIQYF. The CDR3 DNA is TGTGCCAGCAGTGTGGGGGCGCCCAAAAACATTCAGTACTTC. The chain employs TRBV6-2 or TRBV6-3 and TRBJ2-4; TRBD1 might be the D (6 bases). The CDR3 spans 14 residues. Germline CDR1 reads MNHEY; CDR2 reads SVGEGT. The V end lost 5 bases, the J end lost 2 bases, and 10 bases lay between the germline ends.

This clonotype was seen ten or more times. V gene TRBV5-6 combines with J gene TRBJ2-7; weak D call: TRBD2 (6 bases). The germline gives CDR1 SGHDT, CDR2 YYEEEE. The CDR3 spans 14 residues. Between the trimmed V and J ends, which lost 3 bases and 5 bases, there was a span of 15 bases. DNA for the CDR3: TGTGCCAGCAGCTCTGGTGGAGGGATGGACGAGCAGTACTTC. This translates into CASSSGGGMDEQYF.

This clonotype has at least ten counts. The V call is TRBV27, the J call TRBJ2-7; the D gene is possibly TRBD1 (6 bases). The CDR3 length is 15 residues. Per the germline V gene, CDR1 is MNHEY and CDR2 is SMNVEV (reference sequence). Trimming cost V 7 bases and J 3 bases, with 19 bases left between them. The CDR3 here is CASIQQGLGDYEQYF. CDR3 in DNA: TGTGCCAGCATTCAACAGGGTTTAGGAGACTACGAGCAGTACTTC.

About this clonotype: At one boundary the junction diverges from the germline segment, which might be a read error. This chain links TRBV5-4 with TRBJ2-3, with 7 bases matching TRBD1. CDR3 length: 14 residues. Per germline, CDR1 SGHNT and CDR2 YYREEE (reference sequence). Written as DNA, the CDR3 is TGTGCCAGCAGCCAAAGGGGGCGGGCAGATACGCAGGATTTT. Its protein is CASSQRGRADTQDF. The full variable domain, in which reference TRBV5-4 and TRBJ2-3 provide the parts outside the CDR3, is ETGVTQSPTHLIKTRGQQVTLRCSSQSGHNTVSWYQQALGQGPQFIFQYYREEENGRGNFPPRFSGLQFPNYSSELNVNALELDDSALYLCASSQRGRADTQDFGPGTRLTVL.

At least ten counts were recorded for this clonotype. The chain uses TRBV12-3 or TRBV12-4 and TRBJ2-7; 8 nucleotides line up with TRBD1. This CDR3 has 15 amino acids. V dropped 4 bases and J dropped 3; count of bases not matched to a gene: 8. The CDR3 loop reads CASSSGTGGYYEQYF. The CDR3 DNA is TGTGCCAGCAGTTCCGGGACAGGAGGTTACTACGAGCAGTACTTC.

This chain links TRBV20-1 with TRBJ2-1, with 14 bases fitting TRBD2. In germline, CDR1 is DFQATT, CDR2 SNEGSKA (reference sequence). This CDR3 is 13 amino acids long. With 8 bases clipped from V and 4 bases from J, the junction kept 1 base outside the gene matches. The CDR3 nucleotides are TGCAGTCGGACTAGCGGGGGGTACAATGAGCAGTTCTTC. It codes for CSRTSGGYNEQFF.

This clonotype was seen ten or more times. V is TRBV18 and J is TRBJ2-7; D is unresolved. The CDR3 is made up of 12 amino acids. Germline-derived CDR1 and CDR2 are KGHSH and LQKENI. V lost 2 bases and J lost 2, with 4 bases in between. The CDR3, as DNA: TGTGCCAGCTCACCAATGACCTACGAGCAGTACTTC. It codes for CASSPMTYEQYF.

This clonotype came up many times. The chain combines TRBV15 with TRBJ1-3; D possibly corresponds to TRBD1 (6 bases). CDR1 is LNHNV and CDR2 is YYDKDF in the germline V gene (reference sequence). The V and J ends lost 0 bases and 2 bases respectively, with 11 bases between them. The CDR3 is 16 amino acids. In DNA form, the CDR3 reads TGTGCCACCAGCAGAGATGAGGCAGGGGCTGGAAACACCATATATTTT. Residues: CATSRDEAGAGNTIYF.